One and the same sample provided the 6 T cell receptor beta chains below, sequenced in a study of PD-1 blockade in classical Hodgkin lymphoma. Every patient had relapsed following autologous stem cell transplantation, and cohorts differed in brentuximab vedotin exposure. The protocol was immunoSEQ multiplex PCR, while the TCRdb copy is restricted to in-frame clones and leaves out a portion. The sample has almost 85,000 clones, about nine tenths seen once. The source was peripheral blood mononuclear cells (PBMCs), collected at baseline. The receptors originated from a human donor with classical Hodgkin lymphoma.

The CDR3 protein is CASSLAAQGGEQYF. The DNA of the CDR3 is TGTGCCAGCAGCTTAGCGGCACAGGGGGGCGAGCAGTACTTC. The chain recombines TRBV7-9 with TRBJ2-7, with TRBD1 matching over 8 bases. CDR1 and CDR2 from the germline V gene are SEHNR and FQNEAQ (reference sequence). This CDR3 region has 14 residues. J was trimmed by 6 bases and V by 0 bases; bases with no gene match: 4.

The chain is built from TRBV14 and TRBJ1-2; a possible D gene is TRBD1 (5 bases). Trimming took off 1 base at V and 0 bases at J, with 9 bases between the two ends. Germline V gene sequence: CDR1 SGHDN, CDR2 FVKESK. The CDR3 extends over 15 amino acids. CDR3 nucleotides: TGTGCCAGCAGCCAAGGAGGGACCGCTAACTATGGCTACACCTTC. It is translated as CASSQGGTANYGYTF. Looking up the rest from reference TRBV14 and TRBJ1-2 gives the full variable domain: EAGVTQFPSHSVIEKGQTVTLRCDPISGHDNLYWYRRVMGKEIKFLLHFVKESKQDESGMPNNRFLAERTGGTYSTLKVQPAELEDSGVYFCASSQGGTANYGYTFGSGTRLTVV.

The chain couples TRBV6-4 to TRBJ1-2; tentative D call: TRBD1 (5 bases). V was pared by 7 bases and J by 0 bases, with 15 bases between. The CDR3 is made up of 15 amino acids. In germline, CDR1 is MRHNA, CDR2 SNTAGT. This CDR3 is CASTPREGSNYGYTF. The CDR3 bases are TGTGCCAGCACCCCACGGGAGGGGTCTAACTATGGCTACACCTTC.

The chain has TRBV19 and TRBJ2-1; no reliable D call. Trimming took 0 bases from V and 7 from J, leaving 13 bases between them. The CDR3 sequence is 15 residues long. CDR1 and CDR2 (germline): LNHDA, SQIVND (reference sequence). CDR3 protein: CASSIDPARSNEQFF. In DNA form, the CDR3 reads TGTGCCAGTAGTATAGATCCGGCCAGGAGTAATGAGCAGTTCTTC.

The chain joins TRBV30 to TRBJ1-1, with D unresolved. In germline, CDR1 is GTSNPN, CDR2 SVGIG (reference sequence). The V and J ends lost 0 bases and 4 bases respectively, with 9 bases between them. The CDR3 covers 13 residues. The CDR3 region has the DNA TGTGCCTGGAGTGTAAGTGGGCTCACTGAAGCTTTCTTT. This sequence encodes CAWSVSGLTEAFF.

This sequence joins TRBV7-9 and TRBJ1-4; 8 nucleotides match TRBD1. Germline CDR1 SEHNR, CDR2 FQNEAQ (reference sequence). CDR3 length: 15 residues. V lost 4 bases to trimming and J lost 6 bases; unmatched junction nucleotides: 7. DNA of the CDR3: TGTGCCAGCAGCTCCCGACAGGGGCCTGATGAAAAACTGTTTTTT. Protein product: CASSSRQGPDEKLFF.